The clone carrying this T cell receptor (beta chain) occurred a few times. Its specificity is not known. This sample is part of a study of cytomegalovirus exposure and HLA in healthy donors. On the study more broadly: Early released data comprised tens of millions of unique TCRs from HLA-typed donors. General study points: High specificity and sensitivity for cytomegalovirus status were reported for the classifier.

Primers: 60 Vbeta forward and 13 Jbeta reverse. This table comes from immunoSEQ multiplex PCR, and its TCRdb copy is limited to in-frame clones, with some not included. The sample holds 100,000 to 150,000 clones; 80% are singletons and the top ten take 1%. Nominally healthy donors were sampled, though unrecorded immune exposures were likely. This clonotype originated in a man in his forties in good health and CMV-seronegative. Material for sequencing was PBMCs.

The CDR3, as DNA: TGCGCCAGCAGCCAGTGGGAGAAAGAGACCCAGTACTTC. It translates to CASSQWEKETQYF. The chain couples TRBV4-1 to TRBJ2-5, with D possibly being TRBD2 (5 bases). The CDR3 runs 13 residues. V was trimmed by 3 bases and J by 3 bases, leaving 8 bases between them. Germline-derived CDR1 and CDR2 are MGHRA and YSYEKL.